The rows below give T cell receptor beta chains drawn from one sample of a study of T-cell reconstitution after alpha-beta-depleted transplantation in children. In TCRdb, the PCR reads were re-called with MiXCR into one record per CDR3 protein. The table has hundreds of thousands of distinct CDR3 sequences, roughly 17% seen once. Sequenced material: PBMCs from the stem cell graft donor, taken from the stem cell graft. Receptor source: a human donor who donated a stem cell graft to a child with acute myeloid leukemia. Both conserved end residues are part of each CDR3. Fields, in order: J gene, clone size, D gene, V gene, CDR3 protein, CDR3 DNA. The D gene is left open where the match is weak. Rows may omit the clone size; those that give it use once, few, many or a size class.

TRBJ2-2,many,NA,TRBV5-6,CASSFEIGGNTGELFF,TGTGCCAGCAGCTTCGAGATCGGAGGGAACACCGGGGAGCTGTTTTTT
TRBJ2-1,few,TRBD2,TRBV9,CASSLLAGAEASYNEQFF,TGTGCCAGCAGCTTACTAGCGGGGGCCGAGGCCTCCTACAATGAGCAGTTCTTC
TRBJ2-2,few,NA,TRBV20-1,CSARGAGMMNTGELFF,TGCAGTGCTAGAGGGGCGGGTATGATGAACACCGGGGAGCTGTTTTTT
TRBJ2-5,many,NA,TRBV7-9,CASSSTETQYF,TGTGCCAGCAGTTCTACGGAGACCCAGTACTTC
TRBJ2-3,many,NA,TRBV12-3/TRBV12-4,CASSLRDTQYF,TGCGCCAGCAGCTTAAGAGATACGCAGTATTTT
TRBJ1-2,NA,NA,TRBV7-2,CASSPQVGRGLWYGYTF,TGTGCCAGCAGCCCCCAGGTCGGACGGGGACTCTGGTATGGCTACACCTTC
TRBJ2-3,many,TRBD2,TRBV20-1,CSAWTSGGAPDTQYF,TGCAGTGCCTGGACTAGCGGGGGAGCCCCAGATACGCAGTATTTT
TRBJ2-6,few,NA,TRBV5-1,CASSPRGRDPSGANVLTF,TGCGCCAGCAGCCCTCGGGGCAGAGATCCCTCTGGGGCCAACGTCCTGACTTTC
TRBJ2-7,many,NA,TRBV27,CASSLFRDYEQYF,TGTGCCAGCAGTTTATTTAGGGATTACGAGCAGTACTTC
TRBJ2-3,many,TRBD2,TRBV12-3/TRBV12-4,CASKRLAGGLPDTQYF,TGTGCCAGCAAACGACTAGCGGGGGGGCTCCCAGATACGCAGTATTTT
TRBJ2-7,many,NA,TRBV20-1,CSAGASGPRREQYF,TGCAGTGCTGGGGCCTCGGGGCCTCGTCGGGAGCAGTACTTC
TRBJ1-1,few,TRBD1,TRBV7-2,CASSLVTYSQGGTEAFF,TGTGCCAGCAGCTTAGTGACCTACTCTCAGGGGGGCACTGAAGCTTTCTTT
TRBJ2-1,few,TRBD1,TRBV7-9,CASSPFPGQGYNEQFF,TGTGCCAGCAGCCCCTTCCCCGGACAGGGGTACAATGAGCAGTTCTTC
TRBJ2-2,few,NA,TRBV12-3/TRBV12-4,CASSLRQGSTGELFF,TGTGCCAGCAGTCTCCGGCAGGGGAGCACCGGGGAGCTGTTTTTT
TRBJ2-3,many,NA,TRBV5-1,CASSLDVPNSVDTQYF,TGCGCCAGCAGCTTGGACGTGCCGAACAGTGTGGATACGCAGTATTTT
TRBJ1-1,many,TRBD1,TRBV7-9,CATQQGVTEAFF,TGTGCCACACAGCAGGGGGTGACTGAAGCTTTCTTT
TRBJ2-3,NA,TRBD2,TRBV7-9,CAAGGIRTDTQYF,TGTGCCGCGGGAGGGATCCGCACAGATACGCAGTATTTT
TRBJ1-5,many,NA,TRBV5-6,CASSLAKGRWNQPQHF,TGTGCCAGCAGCTTGGCCAAGGGCCGGTGGAATCAGCCCCAGCATTTT
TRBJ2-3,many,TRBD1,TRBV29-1,CSVGGDRGLDTQYF,TGCAGCGTTGGAGGGGACAGGGGGCTGGATACGCAGTATTTT
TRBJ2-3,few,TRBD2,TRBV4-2,CASSQDRSSGGTQYF,TGTGCCAGCAGCCAAGACAGGTCAAGCGGGGGCACGCAGTATTTT
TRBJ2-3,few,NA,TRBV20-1,CSAPSPLAGATDTQYF,TGCAGTGCCCCCTCCCCCCTCGCAGGGGCCACAGATACGCAGTATTTT
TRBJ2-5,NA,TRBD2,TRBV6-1,CASTLTSGGQETQYF,TGTGCCAGCACCCTGACTAGCGGGGGCCAAGAGACCCAGTACTTC
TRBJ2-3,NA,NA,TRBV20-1,CSARALLGTQYF,TGCAGTGCTAGAGCGTTGTTGGGCACGCAGTATTTT
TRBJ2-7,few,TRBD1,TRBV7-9,CASSYRTGDYEQYF,TGTGCCAGCAGCTATCGCACAGGGGACTACGAGCAGTACTTC
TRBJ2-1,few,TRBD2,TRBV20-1,CSAPGLAGGAYNEQFF,TGCAGTGCTCCCGGACTAGCGGGGGGCGCCTACAATGAGCAGTTCTTC
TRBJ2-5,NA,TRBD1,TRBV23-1,CASSQRYAGQGGSETQYF,TGCGCCAGCAGTCAACGATATGCAGGACAGGGGGGCTCAGAGACCCAGTACTTC
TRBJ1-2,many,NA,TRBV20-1,CSASRGAEGYTF,TGCAGTGCTTCGCGGGGCGCAGAAGGCTACACCTTC
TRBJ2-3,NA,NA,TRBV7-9,CASSLGGGPITDTQYF,TGTGCCAGCAGCTTAGGAGGGGGGCCGATCACAGATACGCAGTATTTT
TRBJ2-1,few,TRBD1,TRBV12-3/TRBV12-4,CASSTVTGNNEQFF,TGTGCCAGCAGTACAGTGACAGGGAACAATGAGCAGTTCTTC
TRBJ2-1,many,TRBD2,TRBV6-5,CASSYSGSGGQNEQFF,TGTGCCAGCAGTTACTCGGGTAGCGGGGGACAAAATGAGCAGTTCTTC
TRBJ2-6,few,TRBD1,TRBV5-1,CASSFLTGGSSGANVLTF,TGCGCCAGCAGCTTCTTGACAGGGGGGAGCTCTGGGGCCAACGTCCTGACTTTC
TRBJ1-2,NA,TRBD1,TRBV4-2,CASSQDGTGTYGYTF,TGTGCCAGCAGCCAAGACGGGACAGGGACATATGGCTACACCTTC
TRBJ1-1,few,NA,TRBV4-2,CASSHAEGAEAFF,TGTGCCAGCAGCCACGCAGAAGGGGCTGAAGCTTTCTTT
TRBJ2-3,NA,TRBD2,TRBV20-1,CSFGVAGGDPSTDTQYF,TGCTCCTTCGGGGTAGCGGGGGGGGACCCTAGCACAGATACGCAGTATTTT
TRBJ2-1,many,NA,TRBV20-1,CSARDGRSSYNEQFF,TGCAGTGCTAGAGATGGGCGGAGCTCCTACAATGAGCAGTTCTTC
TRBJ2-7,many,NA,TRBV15,CATSRDGQTTYEQYF,TGTGCCACCAGCAGAGATGGGCAGACCACCTACGAGCAGTACTTC
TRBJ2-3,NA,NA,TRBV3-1,CASSLQTGAGDTQYF,TGTGCCAGCAGCCTTCAAACGGGGGCCGGGGATACGCAGTATTTT
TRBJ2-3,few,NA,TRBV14,CASSQAHWGALTDTQYF,TGTGCCAGCAGCCAAGCCCATTGGGGGGCCTTGACAGATACGCAGTATTTT
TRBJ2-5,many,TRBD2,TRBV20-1,CSANKGLAEETQYF,TGCAGTGCTAACAAGGGACTAGCGGAAGAGACCCAGTACTTC
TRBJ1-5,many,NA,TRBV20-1,CSAPGAGSSNQPQHF,TGCAGTGCTCCCGGGGCAGGGTCCAGCAATCAGCCCCAGCATTTT
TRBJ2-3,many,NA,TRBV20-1,CSAHKQDADTQYF,TGCAGTGCTCACAAACAGGATGCAGATACGCAGTATTTT
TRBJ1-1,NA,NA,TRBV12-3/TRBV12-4,CASSHFRGPANTEAFF,TGTGCCAGCAGTCACTTCCGGGGGCCAGCGAACACTGAAGCTTTCTTT
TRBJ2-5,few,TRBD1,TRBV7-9,CASSSSRQGETQYF,TGTGCCAGCAGCTCTTCTAGACAGGGAGAGACCCAGTACTTC
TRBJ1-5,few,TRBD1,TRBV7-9,CATQGAGGNQPQHF,TGTGCCACCCAGGGGGCGGGCGGCAATCAGCCCCAGCATTTT
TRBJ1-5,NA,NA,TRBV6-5,CASSYTDTKVQPQHF,TGTGCCAGCAGTTACACTGACACCAAGGTTCAGCCCCAGCATTTT
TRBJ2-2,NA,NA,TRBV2,CASLRADTGELFF,TGTGCCAGCCTCAGGGCGGACACCGGGGAGCTGTTTTTT
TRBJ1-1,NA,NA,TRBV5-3,CARRYGFRGEAFF,TGTGCCAGAAGATATGGGTTCAGGGGCGAAGCTTTCTTT
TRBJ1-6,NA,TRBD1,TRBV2,CASRTGPLNSPLHF,TGTGCCAGCAGGACAGGGCCCCTCAATTCACCCCTCCACTTT
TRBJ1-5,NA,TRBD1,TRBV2,CTSCPRTGTSNQPQHF,TGTACCAGCTGTCCCCGGACAGGGACTAGCAATCAGCCCCAGCATTTT
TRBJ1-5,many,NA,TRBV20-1,CSARAGRVKNQPQHF,TGCAGTGCTAGAGCTGGGAGGGTGAAAAATCAGCCCCAGCATTTT
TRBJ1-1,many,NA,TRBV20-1,CSARGTTRRNTEAFF,TGCAGTGCTAGAGGTACAACTAGGAGGAACACTGAAGCTTTCTTT
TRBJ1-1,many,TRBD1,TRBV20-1,CSARVDRQAEAFF,TGCAGTGCTAGAGTGGACAGGCAGGCTGAAGCTTTCTTT
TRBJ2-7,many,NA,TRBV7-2,CASSLDNYEQYF,TGTGCCAGCAGCTTAGACAACTACGAGCAGTACTTC
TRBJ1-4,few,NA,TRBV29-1,CSAGLGAPGEKLFF,TGCAGCGCGGGCCTCGGGGCCCCGGGTGAAAAACTGTTTTTT
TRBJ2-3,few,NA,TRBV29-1,CSVCRRGQDTQYF,TGCAGCGTTTGCCGGAGGGGTCAAGATACGCAGTATTTT
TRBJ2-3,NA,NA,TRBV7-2,CANGAGRTDTQYF,TGTGCCAATGGGGCTGGACGCACAGATACGCAGTATTTT
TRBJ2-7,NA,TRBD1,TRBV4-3,CASSQDYWTGTASYEQYF,TGCGCCAGCAGCCAAGATTATTGGACAGGGACGGCGTCCTACGAGCAGTACTTC
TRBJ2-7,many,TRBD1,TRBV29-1,CSVRDGTVTGAYEQYF,TGCAGCGTCCGAGATGGGACCGTAACAGGGGCCTACGAGCAGTACTTC
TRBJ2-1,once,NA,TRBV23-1,CASSPPGGFSYNEQFF,TGCGCCAGCAGTCCCCCTGGCGGTTTTTCCTACAATGAGCAGTTCTTC
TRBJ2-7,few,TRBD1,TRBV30,CASVKGTGYEQYF,TGTGCCTCCGTAAAAGGGACAGGCTACGAGCAGTACTTC